This entry concerns a single TCR beta chain. Its antigen is undetermined. This record comes from a study of shared clonotypes between healthy human individuals. Looking at the study overall: A couple of women and three men aged 18 to 49 made up the donors. Overall study results and limits: The rarefaction results pointed to incomplete sorted-subset sequencing despite large depth. Several donors showed sharing of approximately 5% of naive CD4 clonotypes. Clonotypes shared by all four donors outscored non-shared clonotypes in generation probability.

CD45RO negativity and positive selection for CCR7 defined naive CD8 cells, a population that excluded terminally differentiated effector memory CD45RA+ cells. TCRdb keeps only in-frame clones here, not all; method: immunoSEQ multiplex PCR. Of over 2 million clones listed, about 95% are singletons. Germline lookup yields CDR1 SGHRS and CDR2 YFSETQ. There are 16 residues in the CDR3. After removal of 2 bases from V and 3 bases from J, the junction contained 9 bases not matched to a gene. The chain joins TRBV5-1 to TRBJ2-7; 9 nucleotides agree with TRBD1. The sequenced material came from naive CD8+ T cells sorted from blood. The sequence came from a man younger than 35 in good health. CDR3 amino acids: CASSFRGGGQGYEQYF. CDR3 DNA: TGCGCCAGCAGCTTTCGAGGAGGGGGACAGGGCTACGAGCAGTACTTC. Looking up the rest from reference TRBV5-1 and TRBJ2-7 gives the full variable domain: KAGVTQTPRYLIKTRGQQVTLSCSPISGHRSVSWYQQTPGQGLQFLFEYFSETQRNKGNFPGRFSGRQFSNSRSEMNVSTLELGDSALYLCASSFRGGGQGYEQYFGPGTRLTVT.